This T cell receptor beta chain derives from a study of shared clonotypes between healthy human individuals. Study-level background: Serving as donors were a couple of women and three men, whose ages spanned 18 to 49.

The table lists this clone with a count of one. V lost 1 base and J 0 bases, leaving 12 bases between the germline ends. Germline CDR1 and CDR2: SEHNR and FQNEAQ (reference sequence). This CDR3 is 16 amino acids long. Naive CD8 cells, CD45RO-negative and positively selected for CCR7, excluded terminally differentiated effector memory CD45RA+ cells. Clones were sequenced by immunoSEQ multiplex PCR, and TCRdb holds only the in-frame ones, with some missing. The data hold over 2,000,000 clones, with 85% to 95% observed a single time. The sequenced sample consisted of naive CD8+ T cells from PBMCs. This receptor was obtained from a man between 18 and 35 years old in good health. Some clones in this sample may be carry-over from other donors' samples. The chain has TRBV7-9 and TRBJ1-2; no definite D call. CDR3 loop: CASSLGMRNSNYGYTF. The CDR3 DNA reads TGTGCCAGCAGCTTAGGAATGAGGAATTCTAACTATGGCTACACCTTC.